Below, 9 T cell receptor beta chains from the same sample are listed, as sequenced in a study of naive and memory T cell subsets. The SP2 primer and nested alpha and beta constant region primers amplified ligated cDNA in four rounds. TCRdb ran MiXCR on the UMI-ligation and nested PCR reads and lists one entry per CDR3 protein. The sample lists several hundred distinct CDR3 sequences, 3% to 4.5% occurring once. The library had UMIs added by 3' ligation of an oligonucleotide to TCR cDNA. The sequencing used skin, collected from a tuberculin skin test site or a saline-injected site (not recorded which). Source of these receptors: an adult in good health.

By share, this clonotype ranks as medium-sized. The V and J genes are TRBV7-9 and TRBJ2-2; D is uncertain. There are 18 residues in the CDR3. Looked up from germline, CDR1 is SEHNR and CDR2 is FQNEAQ (reference sequence). V was pared by 11 bases and J by 5 bases, with 30 bases between. The CDR3 region is CAVPKFPLGYLVTGELFF. CDR3 sequence (DNA): TGTGCCGTCCCCAAATTTCCTCTGGGGTATCTCGTTACCGGGGAGCTGTTTTTT.

By proportion, this clonotype is medium-sized. V is TRBV20-1 and J is TRBJ1-4; no firm D call. V lost 0 bases, J lost 5 bases, and 13 bases lay in between. The CDR3 length is 15 residues. CDR1 is DFQATT and CDR2 is SNEGSKA in the germline V gene (reference sequence). This chain's CDR3 is CSARDGDSRNEKLFF. The CDR3 coding sequence is TGCAGTGCTAGAGATGGGGATAGTCGGAATGAAAAACTGTTTTTT.

This clonotype is medium-sized (0.01 to 0.1%) by share. V is TRBV7-9 and J is TRBJ2-4; perhaps TRBD2 as D (5 bases). The CDR3 totals 15 residues. V dropped 5 bases and J dropped 3 bases, with 14 bases sitting between them. Germline V lookup: CDR1 SEHNR, CDR2 FQNEAQ (reference sequence). Here the CDR3 DNA reads TGTGCCAGCAGCGCGTCCCCAGAGGGCAAAAACATTCAGTACTTC. Translating gives CASSASPEGKNIQYF.

This clonotype is medium-sized by share. The chain carries TRBV20-1 and TRBJ2-3; D is undetermined. Germline V CDR1 and CDR2: DFQATT, SNEGSKA (reference sequence). The CDR3 totals 11 residues. The V and J ends lost 1 base and 5 bases respectively, with 4 bases between them. For the CDR3, the DNA is TGCAGTGCTAGAGGTAAAGATACGCAGTATTTT. Its translation: CSARGKDTQYF.

By share of the sample, this clonotype is large. The J gene is TRBJ2-2, the V gene TRBV5-6; no clear D. V lost 4 bases, J lost 1 base, and 11 bases lay in between. The CDR3 contains 15 residues. Germline CDR1 and CDR2: SGHDT and YYEEEE. CDR3 sequence: CASSPEGLNTGELFF. The CDR3 DNA reads TGTGCCAGCAGCCCCGAAGGCCTGAACACCGGGGAGCTGTTTTTT.

This clonotype is categorized as medium-sized. A read error is possible here, since a much larger clone lies one base away. The chain recombines TRBV12-3 or TRBV12-4 with TRBJ2-2; D not certain. Trimming cost V 4 bases and J 7 bases, with 7 bases left between them. The CDR3 has 12 residues. The CDR3 protein is CASSCLGGELFF. In DNA, the CDR3 is TGTGCCAGCAGTTGTCTCGGCGGGGAGCTGTTTTTT.

In its sample, this clonotype ranks as large. The chain uses TRBV5-6 and TRBJ2-3; D gene ambiguous. The V gene lost 6 bases and the J gene lost 5 bases, with 19 bases spanning the gap. The CDR3 extends over 15 amino acids. Germline V gives CDR1 SGHDT, CDR2 YYEEEE. The CDR3 sequence is CASNHRLGSVDTQYF. Written as DNA, the CDR3 is TGTGCCAGCAACCACCGGTTGGGGTCCGTAGATACGCAGTATTTT.

There are many counts of this clonotype. Possible read error: a much larger clone is one base away. The V call is TRBV7-2, the J call TRBJ2-1, with D perhaps matching TRBD1 or TRBD2 (5 bases each). The germline CDR1 and CDR2 sequences are SGHTA and FQGNSA. The CDR3 covers 16 residues. V dropped 5 bases and J dropped 5 bases, with 19 bases sitting between them. CDR3 coding DNA: TGTGCCAGCAGCCTTGATTCGGGACGAGCGGACAATGAGCAGTTCTTC. As protein: CASSLDSGRADNEQFF.

This clonotype qualifies as large. This chain uses TRBV20-1 with TRBJ1-5; 12 bases line up with TRBD1. The length of the CDR3 is 17 residues. V lost 2 bases, J lost 7 bases, and 12 bases stayed unmatched. Germline lookup yields CDR1 DFQATT and CDR2 SNEGSKA (reference sequence). The CDR3 region is CSARSDSGTGGGQPQHF. CDR3 nucleotide sequence: TGCAGTGCTAGATCAGACTCCGGGACAGGGGGCGGGCAGCCCCAGCATTTT.